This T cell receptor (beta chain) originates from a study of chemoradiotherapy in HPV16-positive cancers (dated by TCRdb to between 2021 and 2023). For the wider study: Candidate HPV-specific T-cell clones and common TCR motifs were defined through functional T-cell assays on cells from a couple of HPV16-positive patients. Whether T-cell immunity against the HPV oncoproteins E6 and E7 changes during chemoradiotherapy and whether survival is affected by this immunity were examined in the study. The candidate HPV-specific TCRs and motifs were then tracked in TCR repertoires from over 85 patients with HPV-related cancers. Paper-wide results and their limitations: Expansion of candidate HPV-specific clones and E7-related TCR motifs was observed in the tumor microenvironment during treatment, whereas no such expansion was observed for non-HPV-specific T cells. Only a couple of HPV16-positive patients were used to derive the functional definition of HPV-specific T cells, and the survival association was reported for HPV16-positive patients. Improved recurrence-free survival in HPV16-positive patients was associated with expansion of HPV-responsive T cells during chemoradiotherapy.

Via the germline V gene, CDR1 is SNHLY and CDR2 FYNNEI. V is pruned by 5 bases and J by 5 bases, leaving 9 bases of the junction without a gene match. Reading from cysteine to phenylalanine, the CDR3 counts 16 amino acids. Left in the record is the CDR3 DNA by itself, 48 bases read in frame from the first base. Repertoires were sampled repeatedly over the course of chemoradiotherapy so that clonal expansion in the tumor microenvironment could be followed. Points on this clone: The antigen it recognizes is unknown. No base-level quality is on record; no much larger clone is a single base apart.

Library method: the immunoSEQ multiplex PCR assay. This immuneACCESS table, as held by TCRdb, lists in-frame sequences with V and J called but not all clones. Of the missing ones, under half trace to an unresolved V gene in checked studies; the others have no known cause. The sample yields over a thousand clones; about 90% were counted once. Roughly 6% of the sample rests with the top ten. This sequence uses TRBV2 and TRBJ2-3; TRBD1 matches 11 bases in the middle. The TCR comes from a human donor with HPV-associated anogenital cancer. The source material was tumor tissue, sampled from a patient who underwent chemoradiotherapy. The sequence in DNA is TGTGCCAGCAGTTCCTCCGGGACAGGGGGTATAGATACGCAGTATTTT. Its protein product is CASSSSGTGGIDTQYF.